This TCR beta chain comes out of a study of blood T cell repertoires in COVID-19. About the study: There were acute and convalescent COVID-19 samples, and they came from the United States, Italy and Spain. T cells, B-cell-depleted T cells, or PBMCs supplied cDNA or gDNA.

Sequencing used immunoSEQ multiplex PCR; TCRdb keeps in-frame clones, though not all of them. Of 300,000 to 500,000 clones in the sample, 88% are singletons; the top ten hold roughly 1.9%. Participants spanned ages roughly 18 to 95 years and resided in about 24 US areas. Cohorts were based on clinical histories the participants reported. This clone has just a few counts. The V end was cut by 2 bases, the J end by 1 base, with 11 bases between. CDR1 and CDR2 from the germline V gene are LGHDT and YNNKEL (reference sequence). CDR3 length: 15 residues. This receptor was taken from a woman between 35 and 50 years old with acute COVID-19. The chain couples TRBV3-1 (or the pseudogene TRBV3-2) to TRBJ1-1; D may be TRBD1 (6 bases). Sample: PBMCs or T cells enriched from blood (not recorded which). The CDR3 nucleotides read TGTGCCAGCAGCCAAACCGACAGGTCGAACACTGAAGCTTTCTTT. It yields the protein CASSQTDRSNTEAFF.